The next 10 T cell receptor beta chains were all read from a single sample in a study of neurological immune-mediated disorders. A single record per CDR3 protein comes from TCRdb applying MiXCR to the 5' RACE reads. This table has around 30,000 distinct CDR3 sequences, around 10% appearing once. The sequenced sample consisted of PBMCs. The receptors derive from a man aged 55 to 69 in good health.

This clonotype is medium-sized (0.01 to 0.1%). J is TRBJ2-3 and V is TRBV5-1, with 10 bases aligning to TRBD1. Germline V lookup: CDR1 SGHRS, CDR2 YFSETQ. V lost 4 bases and J lost 2; bases outside the gene matches: 4. The CDR3 consists of 15 residues. Written as DNA, the CDR3 is TGCGCCAGCAGCCCGGACAGGGGGGACACAGATACGCAGTATTTT. This encodes CASSPDRGDTDTQYF. The full variable domain, rest sourced from reference TRBV5-1 and TRBJ2-3, is KAGVTQTPRYLIKTRGQQVTLSCSPISGHRSVSWYQQTPGQGLQFLFEYFSETQRNKGNFPGRFSGRQFSNSRSEMNVSTLELGDSALYLCASSPDRGDTDTQYFGPGTRLTVL.

This clonotype is medium-sized in the sample. The chain joins TRBV29-1 to TRBJ2-7; the D gene is possibly TRBD1 (5 bases). This CDR3 spans 13 amino acids. Germline-derived CDR1 and CDR2 are SQVTM and ANQGSEA. Between the trimmed V and J ends, which lost 1 base and 1 base, there was a span of 8 bases. CDR3 nucleotide sequence: TGCAGCGTTGAAGTGACAGCATCCTACGAGCAGTACTTC. It translates to CSVEVTASYEQYF.

There are many counts of this clonotype. This rearrangement joins TRBV7-6 to TRBJ2-1; TRBD2 matches 13 bases. The V gene end was trimmed by 5 bases and the J gene end by 9 bases; junction bases not matched to a gene: 13. The CDR3 contains 17 residues. CDR1 SGHVS and CDR2 FNYEAQ come from the germline V gene. The CDR3: CASSVSPSGTSGTEQFF. CDR3 bases: TGTGCCAGCAGCGTATCCCCTTCGGGGACTAGCGGGACTGAGCAGTTCTTC.

This clonotype was recorded at least ten times. The rearrangement joins TRBV28 to TRBJ2-1; the D gene is possibly TRBD2 (7 bases). The germline V and J ends were trimmed by 6 bases and 6 bases, with 18 bases remaining between them. The CDR3 runs to 15 residues. Germline V gene lookup returns CDR1 MDHEN and CDR2 SYDVKM. The CDR3 loop reads CASSHEWAGANEQFF. The DNA for the CDR3 is TGTGCCAGCAGCCACGAGTGGGCGGGGGCCAATGAGCAGTTCTTC.

At least ten counts were recorded for this clonotype. J is TRBJ2-7 and V is TRBV7-6; 11 bases agree with TRBD1. This CDR3 comprises 14 residues. V was clipped by 4 bases and J by 3 bases; unmatched bases: 2. Looked up from germline, CDR1 is SGHVS and CDR2 is FNYEAQ. The CDR3 sequence: CASSSGTGGYEQYF. In DNA form, the CDR3 reads TGTGCCAGCAGCTCCGGGACAGGGGGCTACGAGCAGTACTTC.

This clonotype was found many times. The rearrangement links TRBV5-5 to TRBJ2-7; the D gene is possibly TRBD1 (6 bases). Trimming shortened V by 5 bases and J by 7 bases, and 13 bases separated the two germline ends. CDR1 is SGHKS and CDR2 is YYEKEE in the germline V gene (reference sequence). This CDR3 region has 12 residues. The CDR3 coding sequence is TGTGCCAGCAGAAGGGGGTCCTGGGAGCAGTACTTC. As protein: CASRRGSWEQYF. Variable domain in full (rest from reference TRBV5-5 and TRBJ2-7): DAGVTQSPTHLIKTRGQQVTLRCSPISGHKSVSWYQQVLGQGPQFIFQYYEKEERGRGNFPDRFSARQFPNYSSELNVNALLLGDSALYLCASRRGSWEQYFGPGTRLTVT.

This clonotype occurred many times. The rearrangement links TRBV7-2 to TRBJ2-1; D possibly matches TRBD1 or TRBD2 (5 bases each). V was trimmed by 5 bases and J by 6 bases, leaving 17 bases between them. Germline CDR1 SGHTA, CDR2 FQGNSA. The CDR3 has 15 amino acids. The CDR3 DNA is TGTGCCAGCAGCCATGATACGGGACGGTCCAATGAGCAGTTCTTC. Its protein product is CASSHDTGRSNEQFF.

This clonotype was counted many times. The V call is TRBV6-5, the J call TRBJ2-3; 7 nucleotides line up with TRBD2. In germline, CDR1 is MNHEY, CDR2 SVGAGI. Trimming took 6 bases from V and 3 from J; bases not matched to a gene: 9. The CDR3 runs to 15 residues. Written as DNA, the CDR3 is TGTGCCAGCAGAAGGGGACTAACCGGTACAGATACGCAGTATTTT. Amino acid sequence: CASRRGLTGTDTQYF.

This clonotype was seen many times. This chain connects TRBV29-1 to TRBJ2-1, with D unclear. V dropped 2 bases and J dropped 4 bases, with 12 bases sitting between them. This CDR3 contains 14 residues. The germline V gene has CDR1 SQVTM and CDR2 ANQGSEA. The CDR3 DNA reads TGCAGCGTTGAAAGCTCCAGACGGTACAATGAGCAGTTCTTC. Protein sequence: CSVESSRRYNEQFF.

There are many counts of this clonotype. This sequence joins TRBV7-2 and TRBJ2-3; TRBD2 matches 9 bases. CDR3 length: 18 amino acids. The germline CDR1 and CDR2 sequences are SGHTA and FQGNSA. Unmatched junction bases numbered 13, after V lost 1 base and J lost 5 bases. CDR3 in amino acids: CASSLEFAGGFWVDTQYF. The CDR3 nucleotides read TGTGCCAGCAGCTTAGAGTTTGCGGGGGGGTTTTGGGTAGATACGCAGTATTTT.